This T cell receptor beta chain was observed in a study of T cells after posttransplantation cyclophosphamide. Trimming left V 4 bases short and J 11 bases short, with 14 bases between. CDR3 length equals 12 residues. CDR1 is KGHSH and CDR2 is LQKENI in the germline V gene. Whole-study results and caveats: Later post-transplant blood repertoires were often dominated by donor CD8+ memory clones. After PTCy, TRB diversity resembled that of CNI/methotrexate controls.

The protocol was immunoSEQ multiplex PCR, while the TCRdb copy is restricted to in-frame clones and leaves out a portion. Among approximately 12,000 clones, around 86% were seen once, and the ten largest hold around 0.8%. Remarks on this clone: Antigen: not known.

Peripheral blood was collected from the related graft donor on the marrow donation day. The chain recombines TRBV18 with TRBJ1-1, with a tentative D call TRBD1 (6 bases). Sequencing used memory CD4+ T cells sorted from PBMCs. The sequence came from a man aged 50-60 years in good health, CMV-negative, and a related stem cell transplant donor. The CDR3 nucleotides read TGTGCCAGCTCACTCGGAGACAGGAGCGCTTTCTTT. Its translation is CASSLGDRSAFF. Full variable domain (missing parts from reference TRBV18 and TRBJ1-1): NAGVMQNPRHLVRRRGQEARLRCSPMKGHSHVYWYRQLPEEGLKFMVYLQKENIIDESGMPKERFSAEFPKEGPSILRIQQVVRGDSAAYFCASSLGDRSAFFGQGTRLTVV.